This paragraph reports one TCR beta chain. Its cognate antigen is unknown. The data belong to a study of Graves' ophthalmopathy and Graves' hyperthyroidism. Study results and limitations: The model predicted progression of ophthalmopathy with a sensitivity of roughly 70%, and its specificity was 72% to 85%. Appearing in blood as well were most expanded thyroid clonotypes above 0.001 frequency.

RNA transcripts served as template for amplifying TCR beta CDR3 sequences. An initial RT-PCR round employing HTBI primers preceded a second-round multiplex PCR. From the multiplex PCR reads, TCRdb called clonotypes with MiXCR, one entry per CDR3 protein. The sample contains 450,000 to 600,000 distinct CDR3 sequences, about 40% of which appear only once. The sequencing sample was made of peripheral blood or thyroid tissue (not recorded which). This clonotype originated in an adult man with Graves' hyperthyroidism.

The CDR3 bases are TGCAGCTCACGACAGGGACAGGGATTGAACACTGAAGCTTTCTTT. It encodes CSSRQGQGLNTEAFF. This chain uses TRBV29-1 with TRBJ1-1; TRBD1 aligns across 9 bases. This CDR3 is built from 15 residues. Germline lookup yields CDR1 SQVTM and CDR2 ANQGSEA. V shed 8 bases and J 0 bases; nucleotides not matched to a gene: 10. Drawing the rest from reference TRBV29-1 and TRBJ1-1, the complete variable domain is SAVISQKPSRDICQRGTSLTIQCQVDSQVTMMFWYRQQPGQSLTLIATANQGSEATYESGFVIDKFPISRPNLTFSTLTVSNMSPEDSSIYLCSSRQGQGLNTEAFFGQGTRLTVV.